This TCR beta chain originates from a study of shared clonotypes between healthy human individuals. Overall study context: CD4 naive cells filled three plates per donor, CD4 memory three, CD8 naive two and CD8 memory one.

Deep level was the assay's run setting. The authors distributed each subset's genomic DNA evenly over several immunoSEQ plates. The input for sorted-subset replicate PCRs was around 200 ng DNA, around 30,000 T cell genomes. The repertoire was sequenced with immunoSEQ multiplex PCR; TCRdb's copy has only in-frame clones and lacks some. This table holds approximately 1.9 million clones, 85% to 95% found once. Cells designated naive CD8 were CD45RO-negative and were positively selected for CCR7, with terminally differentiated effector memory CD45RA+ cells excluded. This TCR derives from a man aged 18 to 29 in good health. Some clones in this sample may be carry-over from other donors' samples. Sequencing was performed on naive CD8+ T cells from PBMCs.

The CDR3 bases are TGTGCCAGCAGCTTATACGGGGACAGGGGGTACACCGGGGAGCTGTTTTTT. Translated, it gives CASSLYGDRGYTGELFF. This chain joins TRBV7-6 and TRBJ2-2, with 11 bases fitting TRBD1. Germline loops: CDR1 SGHVS, CDR2 FNYEAQ. V shed 2 bases and J 3 bases; nucleotides not matched to a gene: 5. CDR3 length equals 17 residues.